The entry below gives a single TCR beta chain sequence along with its context. V was pared by 6 bases and J by 8 bases, with 18 bases of the junction left unmatched. This CDR3 has 16 residues. Germline V lookup: CDR1 MDHEN, CDR2 SYDVKM. These data belong to a study of T cell responses to AZD1222 COVID-19 vaccine. TCRdb's table, derived via immunoSEQ multiplex PCR, lists solely in-frame clones and lacks some. The sample has 180,000 or so clones, just over 90% seen once. The sequence derives from an adult who received the AZD1222 COVID-19 vaccine. This chain connects TRBV28 to TRBJ1-2; 7 bases agree with TRBD1. This specimen was peripheral blood, taken 28 days after the second AZD1222 dose. Here the CDR3 DNA reads TGTGCCAGCAGCCGACAGGGAGGAGATTATCGTAGCGGCTACACCTTC. This sequence encodes CASSRQGGDYRSGYTF.